One and the same sample provided the 23 T cell receptor beta chains below, sequenced in a study of T cell responses to AZD1222 COVID-19 vaccine. The repertoire was sequenced with immunoSEQ multiplex PCR; TCRdb's copy has only in-frame clones and lacks some. Altogether roughly 180,000 clones are present, roughly 91% being singletons, with the ten largest covering around 1.9%. Specimen: peripheral blood, collected 28 days after the second AZD1222 dose. The receptors stem from an adult who received the AZD1222 COVID-19 vaccine.

The rearrangement uses TRBV28 and TRBJ2-3; tentatively, D is TRBD1 (5 bases). CDR3 length: 16 amino acids. V was pared by 5 bases and J by 4 bases, with 19 bases between. Germline loops: CDR1 MDHEN, CDR2 SYDVKM. In DNA, the CDR3 is TGTGCCAGCAGTCCCATCTACAGGTCGACGGCAGATACGCAGTATTTT. It encodes CASSPIYRSTADTQYF.

This clone was recorded only once. This chain connects TRBV27 to TRBJ1-1; no clear D. This CDR3 spans 13 amino acids. V lost 3 bases to trimming and J lost 0 bases, with 5 bases between them. Germline V gives CDR1 MNHEY, CDR2 SMNVEV (reference sequence). The CDR3 sequence: CASSFNLNTEAFF. The CDR3, as DNA: TGTGCCAGCAGTTTCAACCTGAACACTGAAGCTTTCTTT.

CDR3 DNA: TGTGCCAGCAGCCCCTTAAGTGGGGGCCGTGAAAAACTGTTTTTT. Translating gives CASSPLSGGREKLFF. The V gene is TRBV7-9, the J gene TRBJ1-4; possibly TRBD1 for D (6 bases). The CDR3 totals 15 residues. From germline, CDR1 is SEHNR and CDR2 FQNEAQ (reference sequence). Trimming pared 5 bases from V and 7 bases from J, leaving 17 bases between.

This clone was seen once. V is TRBV2 and J is TRBJ1-3, with D perhaps TRBD1 (5 bases). CDR3 length: 18 amino acids. Trimming took off 4 bases at V and 0 bases at J, with 19 bases between the two ends. Germline V gene data show CDR1 as SNHLY and CDR2 as FYNNEI. The CDR3 region is CASSGLFGTGYSGNTIYF. In DNA, the CDR3 is TGTGCCAGCAGTGGGTTGTTCGGAACAGGCTACTCTGGAAACACCATATATTTT.

This rearrangement joins TRBV10-3 to TRBJ1-1, with a tentative D call TRBD1 (5 bases). V shed 11 bases and J shed 0 bases, with 13 bases lying between them. The CDR3 runs to 13 residues. The germline V gene has CDR1 ENHRY and CDR2 SYGVKD. In DNA, the CDR3 is TGTGCCCTTCGGGACGGCCTGAACACTGAAGCTTTCTTT. This translates into CALRDGLNTEAFF.

This rearrangement joins TRBV25-1 to TRBJ1-1, with a tentative D call TRBD1 (6 bases). Between the trimmed V and J ends, which lost 3 bases and 0 bases, there was a span of 11 bases. CDR3 length: 15 amino acids. Germline V gives CDR1 MGHDK, CDR2 SYGVNS. Here the CDR3 reads CASSDRGGVNTEAFF. CDR3 nucleotide sequence: TGTGCCAGCAGTGACAGGGGAGGGGTGAACACTGAAGCTTTCTTT.

CDR3 sequence (DNA): TGTGCCAGTAGTATTCAGGGAGGGAACAATCAGCCCCAGCATTTT. This sequence encodes CASSIQGGNNQPQHF. This chain links TRBV19 with TRBJ1-5; a possible D gene is TRBD1 (5 bases). The CDR3 contains 15 residues. From germline, CDR1 is LNHDA and CDR2 SQIVND (reference sequence). The V and J ends lost 3 bases and 3 bases respectively, with 12 bases between them.

The CDR3 here is CASSHSRDPSNQPQHF. The CDR3, as DNA: TGTGCCAGCAGCCACAGTAGGGACCCTAGCAATCAGCCCCAGCATTTT. The chain carries TRBV25-1 and TRBJ1-5, with a tentative D call TRBD1 (5 bases). Germline assignment: CDR1 MGHDK and CDR2 SYGVNS. The CDR3 has 16 amino acids. V was pared by 6 bases and J by 0 bases, with 15 bases between. Supplemented by reference TRBV25-1 and TRBJ1-5, the full variable domain reads EADIYQTPRYLVIGTGKKITLECSQTMGHDKMYWYQQDPGMELHLIHYSYGVNSTEKGDLSSESTVSRIRTEHFPLTLESARPSHTSQYLCASSHSRDPSNQPQHFGDGTRLSIL.

V usage is TRBV5-1 and J usage is TRBJ1-1; perhaps TRBD1 as D (6 bases). The CDR3 is 12 amino acids. The ends were cut back, 3 bases at V and 8 bases at J, with 11 bases in the middle. Germline V CDR1 and CDR2: SGHRS, YFSETQ. The CDR3 region is CASSSSGAEAFF. The DNA of the CDR3 is TGCGCCAGCAGCTCTTCGGGGGCGGAAGCTTTCTTT.

The rearrangement uses TRBV3-1 (or the pseudogene TRBV3-2) and TRBJ2-5; maybe TRBD2 (6 bases). V was pared by 8 bases and J by 5 bases, with 15 bases between. The germline V gene encodes CDR1 LGHDT and CDR2 YNNKEL (reference sequence). The CDR3 contains 13 residues. The CDR3 region is CASLRESGETQYF. Here the CDR3 DNA reads TGTGCCAGCCTACGTGAAAGCGGGGAGACCCAGTACTTC.

This clone was counted only a few times. The V gene is TRBV30, the J gene TRBJ1-6; a weak D match, TRBD1 (5 bases). Looked up from germline, CDR1 is GTSNPN and CDR2 is SVGIG (reference sequence). V was pared by 0 bases and J by 3 bases, with 15 bases between. The CDR3 runs to 17 residues. The CDR3 DNA is TGTGCCTGGAGTGTATTGTCGAGACAGCTCTATAATTCACCCCTCCACTTT. It specifies CAWSVLSRQLYNSPLHF.

The CDR3 loop reads CASSHRGQGKGTEAFF. The DNA of the CDR3 is TGTGCCAGCAGCCACAGAGGACAGGGCAAGGGAACTGAAGCTTTCTTT. The chain links TRBV3-1 (or the pseudogene TRBV3-2) to TRBJ1-1, with 8 bases matching TRBD1. CDR3 length: 16 amino acids. The V and J ends lost 3 bases and 5 bases, in that order; junction bases with no gene match: 11. Germline V gene data show CDR1 as LGHDT and CDR2 as YNNKEL (reference sequence).

The chain has TRBV4-2 and TRBJ2-7; tentatively, D is TRBD2 (6 bases). This CDR3 spans 14 amino acids. V lost 1 base and J lost 1, with 8 bases in between. Germline CDR1 LGHNA, CDR2 YNFKEQ. In nucleotides, the CDR3 is TGTGCCAGCAGCCAAGGGGGAGGTTCCTACGAGCAGTACTTC. Translated, it gives CASSQGGGSYEQYF.

The chain combines TRBV27 with TRBJ2-7, with 7 bases matching TRBD2. V was clipped by 8 bases and J by 5 bases; unmatched bases: 12. Germline CDR1 is MNHEY and CDR2 is SMNVEV (reference sequence). The CDR3 sequence is 14 residues long. This CDR3 reads CASRRAGRFDEQYF. The CDR3 nucleotides read TGTGCCAGCCGACGAGCGGGAAGATTCGACGAGCAGTACTTC.

Comment on this clone: At one of its ends the junction is not consistent with the germline gene, which may arise from a read error. CDR3 amino acids: CASSFSGVGVFYGF. The CDR3 DNA sequence: TGTGCCAGCAGCTTCAGCGGCGTCGGGGTATTTTATGGATTC. The V gene is TRBV7-9, the J gene TRBJ2-7, with D possibly matching TRBD2 (5 bases). CDR1 is SEHNR, CDR2 FQNEAQ, per germline (reference sequence). The CDR3 has 14 residues.

V and J are TRBV2 and TRBJ1-3; TRBD1 is a possible D gene (5 bases). The V end lost 11 bases, the J end lost 8 bases, and 13 bases lay between the germline ends. This CDR3 has 11 residues. CDR1 and CDR2 from the germline V gene are SNHLY and FYNNEI. CDR3 amino acids: CAYLTGHTIYF. DNA of the CDR3: TGTGCCTATCTCACGGGGCACACCATATATTTT.

In nucleotides, the CDR3 is TGTGCCAGCAGCTTAGTAAAGGGAGACAGGGTGGGCTATGAAGCTTTCTTT. It codes for CASSLVKGDRVGYEAFF. The V gene is TRBV7-2, the J gene TRBJ1-1; 7 bases map to TRBD1. The CDR3 is made up of 17 amino acids. V gave up 1 base and J gave up 7 bases; unmatched junction bases: 15. From germline, CDR1 is SGHTA and CDR2 FQGNSA.

This chain links TRBV11-2 with TRBJ1-5; D ambiguous. From germline, CDR1 is SGHAT and CDR2 FQNNGV. The CDR3 consists of 15 residues. V lost 5 bases, J lost 7 bases, and 18 bases lay in between. Written as DNA, the CDR3 is TGTGCCAGCAGCCTCGGTGGCCCTTCGCAACAGCCCCAGCATTTT. Its translation is CASSLGGPSQQPQHF.

The chain has TRBV6-5 and TRBJ1-1; no reliable D call. This CDR3 has 13 amino acids. Trimming took off 8 bases at V and 1 base at J, with 11 bases between the two ends. From germline, CDR1 is MNHEY and CDR2 SVGAGI. CDR3 residues: CASRYPGNTEAFF. CDR3 coding DNA: TGTGCCAGCCGCTACCCGGGGAACACTGAAGCTTTCTTT.

The chain is built from TRBV7-9 and TRBJ2-1; 7 nucleotides line up with TRBD1. Trimming cost V 5 bases and J 9 bases; bases outside gene matches: 10. The CDR3 contains 14 residues. CDR1 is SEHNR and CDR2 is FQNEAQ in the germline V gene (reference sequence). CDR3 region: CASSVVQGYGEQFF. The CDR3 DNA reads TGTGCCAGCAGCGTCGTACAGGGGTACGGTGAGCAGTTCTTC. The full variable domain, completed using reference TRBV7-9 and TRBJ2-1, is DTGVSQNPRHKITKRGQNVTFRCDPISEHNRLYWYRQTLGQGPEFLTYFQNEAQLEKSRLLSDRFSAERPKGSFSTLEIQRTEQGDSAMYLCASSVVQGYGEQFFGPGTRLTVL.

CDR3 DNA sequence: TGTGCCAGCAGCCTGATGCGGACTAGCGGGGCGACAGATACGCAGTATTTT. Encoded protein: CASSLMRTSGATDTQYF. J is TRBJ2-3 and V is TRBV11-2, with 12 bases that match TRBD2. The ends lost 5 bases at V and 3 bases at J; junction bases unmatched: 9. Germline V CDR1 and CDR2: SGHAT, FQNNGV. The CDR3 consists of 17 residues.

The V and J genes are TRBV5-1 and TRBJ1-3, with unresolved D. The V gene lost 0 bases and the J gene lost 0 bases, with 7 bases spanning the gap. CDR1 is SGHRS, CDR2 YFSETQ, per germline. This CDR3 spans 15 amino acids. In DNA form, the CDR3 reads TGCGCCAGCAGCTTGGGCTCCAGCTCTGGAAACACCATATATTTT. Residues: CASSLGSSSGNTIYF.

The chain combines TRBV5-5 with TRBJ2-7; D is perhaps TRBD1 (6 bases). Germline CDR1 and CDR2: SGHKS and YYEKEE (reference sequence). The CDR3 sequence is 14 residues long. V was shortened by 4 bases and J by 3 bases, with 14 bases between the two germline ends. The CDR3 DNA reads as TGTGCCAGCAGCGTCGGGACACCTGTCTACGAGCAGTACTTC. Translation gives CASSVGTPVYEQYF.